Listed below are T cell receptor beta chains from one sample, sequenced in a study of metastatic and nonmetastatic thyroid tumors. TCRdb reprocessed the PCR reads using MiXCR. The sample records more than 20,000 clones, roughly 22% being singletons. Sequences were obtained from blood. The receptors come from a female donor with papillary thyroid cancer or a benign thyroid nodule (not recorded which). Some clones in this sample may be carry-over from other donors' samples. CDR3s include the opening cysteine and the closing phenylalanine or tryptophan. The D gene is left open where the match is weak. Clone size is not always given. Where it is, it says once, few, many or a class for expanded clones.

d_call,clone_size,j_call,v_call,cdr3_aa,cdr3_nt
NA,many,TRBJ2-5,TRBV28,CASSLRQETQYF,TGTGCCAGCAGTTTACGGCAGGAGACCCAGTACTTC
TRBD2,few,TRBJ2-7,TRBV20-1,CSALAASGSGGTFDEQHF,TGCAGTGCTCTAGCCGCTAGCGGTAGCGGGGGGACGTTCGACGAGCAGCACTTC
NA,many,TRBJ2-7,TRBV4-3,CASSQGVLNAYEQYF,TGCGCCAGCAGCCAAGGAGTGCTTAACGCCTACGAGCAGTACTTC
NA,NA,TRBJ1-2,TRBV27,CASSLKGGNYGYTF,TGTGCCAGCAGTTTAAAGGGGGGAAACTATGGCTACACCTTC
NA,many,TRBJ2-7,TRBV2,CASSLDSYEQYF,TGTGCCAGCAGTCTGGATAGCTACGAGCAGTACTTC
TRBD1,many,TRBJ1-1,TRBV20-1,CSARGGNTEAFF,TGCAGTGCCAGGGGGGGGAACACTGAAGCTTTCTTT
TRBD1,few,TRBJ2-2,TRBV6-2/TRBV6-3,CASSYSTGSTTGELFF,TGTGCCAGCAGTTACTCGACAGGGTCGACCACCGGGGAGCTGTTTTTT
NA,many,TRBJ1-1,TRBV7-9,CASSFVQGNTEAFF,TGTGCCAGCAGCTTTGTACAGGGGAACACTGAAGCTTTCTTT
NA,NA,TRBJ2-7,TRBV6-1,CASTGGPENYEQYF,TGTGCCAGCACTGGGGGGCCAGAGAACTACGAGCAGTACTTC
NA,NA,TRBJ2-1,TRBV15,CATSNEDSSAEHFF,TGTGCCACCAGCAATGAGGACTCCTCCGCTGAGCATTTCTTC
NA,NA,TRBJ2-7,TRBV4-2,CASSLARPLPTGLGSYEQYF,TGTGCCAGCAGCCTAGCTCGTCCCCTGCCGACAGGTTTGGGCTCCTACGAGCAGTACTTC
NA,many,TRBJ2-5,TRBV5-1,CASSLGPYQETQYF,TGCGCCAGCAGCTTAGGTCCGTACCAAGAGACCCAGTACTTC
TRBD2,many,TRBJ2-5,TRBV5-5,CASSFIGGRAETQYF,TGTGCCAGCAGCTTTATAGGCGGGAGAGCGGAGACCCAGTACTTC
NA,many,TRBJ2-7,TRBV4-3,CASSQERRGSAYEQYF,TGCGCCAGCAGCCAAGAAAGGAGGGGTTCGGCCTACGAGCAGTACTTC
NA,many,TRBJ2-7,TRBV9,CASSVGSSAAYEQYF,TGTGCCAGCAGCGTAGGTAGTAGCGCTGCCTACGAGCAGTACTTC
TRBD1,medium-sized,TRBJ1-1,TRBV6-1,CASSRQGNTEAFF,TGTGCCAGCAGCAGACAGGGGAACACTGAAGCTTTCTTT
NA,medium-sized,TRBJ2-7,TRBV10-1,CASSVTDSYEQYF,TGCGCCAGCAGTGTTACGGACTCCTACGAGCAGTACTTC
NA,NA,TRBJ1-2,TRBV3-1,CASSQVGYGYTF,TGTGCCAGCAGCCAAGTTGGATACGGCTACACCTTC
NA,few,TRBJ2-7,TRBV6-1,CASSAYGYEQYF,TGTGCCAGCAGTGCGTACGGCTACGAGCAGTACTTC
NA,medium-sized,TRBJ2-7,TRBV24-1,CATSDLVGEQYF,TGTGCCACCAGTGATTTGGTGGGAGAGCAGTACTTC